This T cell receptor (beta chain) was found in a study of blood T cell repertoires in COVID-19. Whole-study context: Samples of COVID-19 (acute and convalescent) were obtained from the United States, Italy and Spain.

Germline V gene lookup returns CDR1 GTSNPN and CDR2 SVGIG (reference sequence). This CDR3 is 15 amino acids long. With 2 bases clipped from V and 2 bases from J, the junction kept 3 bases outside the gene matches. Original analysis: Estimated nucleated cell counts came from reference gene primer amplification. The repertoire was sequenced with immunoSEQ multiplex PCR; TCRdb's copy has only in-frame clones and lacks some. V and J calls plus clone size are reproduced from that table; the DNA served to infer D and trimming. The sample has over 150,000 clones, roughly four fifths seen once. Participants had their cohort set by participant-reported clinical history.

Sequencing input: PBMCs or T cells enriched from blood (not recorded which). The V call is TRBV30, the J call TRBJ2-3, with TRBD2 identical over 11 bases. This sequence originates from a man aged 40-50 years who had recovered from COVID-19. The CDR3 DNA sequence: TGTGCCTGGAGTCGACTAGCGGGAAACACAGATACGCAGTATTTT. Translating it yields CAWSRLAGNTDTQYF.